The present T cell receptor (beta chain) was sequenced within a study of CXCR3-negative and CXCR3-positive naive CD8 T cells. Per CD8+ T cell subset, triplicate sorts of 300,000 cells each were done. TRB cDNA libraries were made by UMI-labeled 5' RACE. TCRdb re-called the 5' RACE reads and shows each CDR3 protein once, DNA omitted. This repertoire includes 130,000 or so distinct CDR3 sequences. The CDR3 loop spans 17 amino acids. CDR1 and CDR2 (germline): WSHSY, SAAADI. Sequenced: naive CXCR3- CD8+ T cells from blood. Subset: CD45RO-CCR7+CD27+CD95- naive CD8+ T cells lacking CXCR3 (TNR3-). This chain uses TRBV10-2 with TRBJ2-1; TCRdb outputs TRBD1, but without DNA this stays unchecked. The TCR comes from a human donor in good health. Some clones in this sample may be carry-over from other donors' samples. The CDR3: CASSEFLTGSSYNEQFF.